The source of this T cell receptor (beta chain) is a study of CD8 T cells in ankylosing spondylitis. Study-wide points: Apparently characteristic of ankylosing spondylitis blood was a TCR beta motif (roughly eight highly homologous variants).

Deletions cut 5 bases from V and 4 bases from J, with 12 bases between. The CDR3 loop spans 14 amino acids. Preparation of TCR beta libraries was done by quantitative 5'-RACE with molecular barcodes. TCRdb analysed the 5' RACE reads with MiXCR anew, one entry per CDR3 protein. Altogether 450,000 or so distinct CDR3 sequences are present, roughly 27% being singletons, with the ten largest covering roughly 0.8%. This clonotype was found a few times. Its antigen is unknown. The material sequenced was blood, either unsorted or a sorted T cell fraction (not recorded which). The chain couples TRBV12-3 or TRBV12-4 to TRBJ2-1; D perhaps matches TRBD2 (6 bases). This clonotype originated in a male donor with ankylosing spondylitis. The CDR3 nucleotides are TGTGCCAGCAGTCCGACGACTAGTTACAATGAGCAGTTCTTC. Translating gives CASSPTTSYNEQFF.